The 14 T cell receptor beta chains in this list originate from one sample, sequenced in a study of blood T cell repertoires in COVID-19. TCRdb's copy holds only in-frame clones and misses some; the assay was immunoSEQ multiplex PCR. The data show roughly 250,000 clones, nearly 90% seen once. Material: peripheral blood. These receptors all come from a woman in her thirties or forties who had recovered from COVID-19.

This clone was seen just once. The chain is built from TRBV5-4 and TRBJ2-5; 7 bases are shared with TRBD1. Germline V lookup: CDR1 SGHNT, CDR2 YYREEE (reference sequence). The CDR3 is 14 amino acids. J lost 5 bases, V lost 4 bases, and 8 bases had no gene match. CDR3 residues: CASSQINRGETQYF. DNA for the CDR3: TGTGCCAGCAGCCAAATTAACAGGGGCGAGACCCAGTACTTC.

The chain has TRBV19 and TRBJ2-7; 12 bases align to TRBD2. This CDR3 spans 15 amino acids. Germline lookup yields CDR1 LNHDA and CDR2 SQIVND (reference sequence). V lost 3 bases, J lost 5 bases, and 5 bases stayed unmatched. The CDR3 protein is CASSILAGGPHEQYF. In DNA form, the CDR3 reads TGTGCCAGTAGTATTCTAGCGGGAGGGCCACACGAGCAGTACTTC.

About this clone: At one of its ends the junction is not consistent with the germline gene, which may arise from a read error. The chain recombines TRBV27 with TRBJ2-7, with 8 positions matching TRBD1. The CDR3 loop spans 13 amino acids. Germline lookup yields CDR1 MNHEY and CDR2 SMNVEV (reference sequence). In nucleotides, the CDR3 is TGTGCCAGCAGTTTCCTTGACAGGGGAGAAGCGTTCTTC. Translation gives CASSFLDRGEAFF.

The chain couples TRBV4-3 to TRBJ2-6; D remains unclear. This CDR3 is 18 amino acids long. Trimming removed 0 bases from V and 0 bases from J, with 12 bases in between. The germline V gene has CDR1 LGHNA and CDR2 YSLEER. The CDR3 nucleotides are TGCGCCAGCAGCCAAGATGTGCAGGTCCGCTCTGGGGCCAACGTCCTGACTTTC. Translated, it gives CASSQDVQVRSGANVLTF.

This clone was seen a few times. V and J are TRBV7-2 and TRBJ1-1; TRBD1 matches at 10 bases. The length of the CDR3 is 16 residues. The J segment lost 6 bases and the V segment lost 4 bases, leaving 11 bases of the junction unmatched. Germline-derived CDR1 and CDR2 are SGHTA and FQGNSA. The CDR3 coding sequence is TGTGCCAGCAGCTCGGGACAGGGGTGGTTTCGCGCTGAAGCTTTCTTT. As protein: CASSSGQGWFRAEAFF.

J is TRBJ2-7 and V is TRBV28, with 9 bases matching TRBD1. The CDR3 length is 16 residues. Germline V gene lookup returns CDR1 MDHEN and CDR2 SYDVKM. Trimming took 5 bases from V and 0 from J; bases not matched to a gene: 8. CDR3 nucleotides: TGTGCCAGCAGTCCCCTCGGGACAGGGAGCTCCTACGAGCAGTACTTC. Amino acids: CASSPLGTGSSYEQYF. Full variable domain (rest looked up from reference TRBV28 and TRBJ2-7): DVKVTQSSRYLVKRTGEKVFLECVQDMDHENMFWYRQDPGLGLRLIYFSYDVKMKEKGDIPEGYSVSREKKERFSLILESASTNQTSMYLCASSPLGTGSSYEQYFGPGTRLTVT.

The CDR3 sequence: CASSPGPNYEQYF. In nucleotides, the CDR3 is TGTGCCAGCAGCCCAGGGCCCAACTACGAGCAGTACTTC. The V gene is TRBV7-6, the J gene TRBJ2-7, with a tentative D call TRBD1 (5 bases). Germline-derived CDR1 and CDR2 are SGHVS and FNYEAQ. Deletions cut 5 bases from V and 3 bases from J, with 11 bases between. This CDR3 contains 13 residues.

This clone came up once. The CDR3 bases are TGCGCCAGCAGCTCTTCAGGGGGCGGGGAGCCCCAGCATTTT. This encodes CASSSSGGGEPQHF. J is TRBJ1-5 and V is TRBV5-1; 8 bases map to TRBD1. This CDR3 has 14 amino acids. Losses at the gene ends were 3 bases for V and 8 bases for J; bases not matched to a gene: 7. Germline loops: CDR1 SGHRS, CDR2 YFSETQ.

The chain couples TRBV12-3 or TRBV12-4 to TRBJ1-6; no clear D gene. This CDR3 contains 12 residues. CDR3 in DNA: TGTGGCGGGGTACCTTGCAATTCACCCCTCCACTTT. Protein product: CGGVPCNSPLHF.

This clone was picked up a small number of times. This sequence joins TRBV4-1 and TRBJ1-4; D is unresolved. V was shortened by 1 base and J by 7 bases, with 10 bases between the two germline ends. This CDR3 has 14 amino acids. From germline, CDR1 is MGHRA and CDR2 YSYEKL. The CDR3 reads CASSQVPAGEKLFF. As DNA, the CDR3 is TGCGCCAGCAGCCAAGTTCCGGCGGGTGAAAAACTGTTTTTT.

The chain has TRBV2 and TRBJ2-1; the match to TRBD2 covers 10 bases. The CDR3 length is 17 residues. Germline lookup yields CDR1 SNHLY and CDR2 FYNNEI. V lost 2 bases and J lost 8; bases outside the gene matches: 12. The chain's CDR3 is CASSESGLAGGGDEQFF. CDR3 coding DNA: TGTGCCAGCAGTGAATCGGGATTAGCGGGAGGAGGGGATGAGCAGTTCTTC. Based on the CDR3 plus reference TRBV2 and TRBJ2-1, the full variable domain is EPEVTQTPSHQVTQMGQEVILRCVPISNHLYFYWYRQILGQKVEFLVSFYNNEISEKSEIFDDQFSVERPDGSNFTLKIRSTKLEDSAMYFCASSESGLAGGGDEQFFGPGTRLTVL.

The chain employs TRBV7-9 and TRBJ2-7; 10 nucleotides match TRBD2. After removal of 1 base from V and 3 bases from J, the junction contained 3 bases not matched to a gene. The CDR3 runs to 15 residues. The germline CDR1 and CDR2 sequences are SEHNR and FQNEAQ (reference sequence). This CDR3 reads CASSLGGTSDYEQYF. Here the CDR3 DNA reads TGTGCCAGCAGCTTAGGAGGGACTAGCGACTACGAGCAGTACTTC.

The chain carries TRBV7-2 and TRBJ1-2; the match to TRBD1 covers 7 bases. In germline, CDR1 is SGHTA, CDR2 FQGNSA. Unmatched junction bases numbered 11, after V lost 5 bases and J lost 8 bases. The CDR3 runs 14 residues. The CDR3 here is CASSKKGTEKGYTF. DNA for the CDR3: TGTGCCAGCAGCAAAAAGGGGACAGAAAAGGGCTACACCTTC. The full variable domain, completed using reference TRBV7-2 and TRBJ1-2, is GAGVSQSPSNKVTEKGKDVELRCDPISGHTALYWYRQSLGQGLEFLIYFQGNSAPDKSGLPSDRFSAERTGGSVSTLTIQRTQQEDSAVYLCASSKKGTEKGYTFGSGTRLTVV.

The chain joins TRBV6-6 to TRBJ1-3; D is undetermined. Trimming cost V 3 bases and J 2 bases, with 11 bases left between them. Germline lookup yields CDR1 MNHNY and CDR2 SVGAGI (reference sequence). The CDR3 extends over 15 amino acids. CDR3 sequence reads: CASSYSEITGNTIYF. Here the CDR3 DNA reads TGTGCCAGCAGTTATTCGGAGATTACTGGAAACACCATATATTTT.